This record covers a single TCR beta chain. The PCR was carried out with 60 Vbeta primers and 13 Jbeta primers. Produced via immunoSEQ multiplex PCR; TCRdb's table is partial and in-frame only. Of some 120,000 clones listed, less than 85% are singletons. The sample originates from a study of cytomegalovirus exposure and HLA in healthy donors. The germline V gene has CDR1 LGHNA and CDR2 YSLEER. V lost 0 bases and J lost 7; bases outside the gene matches: 8. The CDR3 has 16 residues. The receptor's source is a woman in her thirties or forties in good health and CMV-seronegative. The specimen sequenced was PBMCs. The rearrangement links TRBV4-3 to TRBJ2-3, with 9 bases that match TRBD2. CDR3 sequence (DNA): TGCGCCAGCAGCCAAGACCCAGCGGGGGGCAGGTATACGCAGTATTTT. This sequence encodes CASSQDPAGGRYTQYF.